What follows are 32 T cell receptor beta chains derived from one specimen sequenced in a study of T cell repertoires in cytomegalovirus infection. A single record per CDR3 protein comes from TCRdb applying MiXCR to the reads. The sample lists 200,000 to 300,000 distinct CDR3 sequences, 8% to 9.5% occurring once. Sequencing was performed on PBMCs. Source of these receptors: a human donor in good health (CMV status not recorded). Some clones in this sample may be carry-over from other donors' samples.

This clonotype was counted at least ten times. The genes are TRBV7-2 and TRBJ2-5; D uncertain. V was clipped by 3 bases and J by 5 bases, with 10 bases between them. CDR3 length equals 13 residues. CDR1 is SGHTA and CDR2 is FQGNSA in the germline V gene. CDR3 sequence (DNA): TGTGCCAGCAGCTTTAAGTTTGTGGAGACCCAGTACTTC. Translating it yields CASSFKFVETQYF.

This clonotype was recorded at least ten times. This chain joins TRBV7-8 and TRBJ1-3; the D is unclear. The length of the CDR3 is 15 residues. V was cut by 5 bases and J by 0 bases, with 11 bases left in between. Germline V CDR1 and CDR2: SGHVS, FQNEAQ. The CDR3 bases are TGTGCCAGCAGCGTATTGGCCAACTCTGGAAACACCATATATTTT. Translation: CASSVLANSGNTIYF.

This clonotype has a handful of counts. The CDR3 loop is CSSGGTSFQETQYF. CDR3 DNA sequence: TGCAGCTCCGGCGGGACTAGCTTCCAAGAGACCCAGTACTTC. The J gene is TRBJ2-5, the V gene TRBV29-1; 9 nucleotides align to TRBD2. J gave up 1 base and V 8 bases, and 8 bases lay outside the gene matches. Germline values: CDR1 SQVTM, CDR2 ANQGSEA. The CDR3 runs to 14 residues.

This clonotype was recorded many times. In DNA form, the CDR3 reads TGTGCCAGCAGCTCCCCTACCGGGGCCAACGTCCTGACTTTC. It yields the protein CASSSPTGANVLTF. The chain uses TRBV7-2 and TRBJ2-6; the D is unclear. Germline CDR1 SGHTA, CDR2 FQGNSA. The CDR3 extends over 14 amino acids. Trimming pared 4 bases from V and 4 bases from J, leaving 8 bases between. The full variable domain, rest sourced from reference TRBV7-2 and TRBJ2-6, is GAGVSQSPSNKVTEKGKDVELRCDPISGHTALYWYRQSLGQGLEFLIYFQGNSAPDKSGLPSDRFSAERTGGSVSTLTIQRTQQEDSAVYLCASSSPTGANVLTFGAGSRLTVL.

This clonotype has at least ten counts. The chain has TRBV18 and TRBJ2-5; possibly TRBD1 for D (6 bases). The CDR3 runs to 16 residues. Germline CDR1 reads KGHSH; CDR2 reads LQKENI. V was pared by 0 bases and J by 0 bases, with 11 bases between. The DNA of the CDR3 is TGTGCCAGCTCACCACCGGGGCGGACAGACCAAGAGACCCAGTACTTC. As protein: CASSPPGRTDQETQYF. The variable domain in full, completed from reference TRBV18 and TRBJ2-5, reads NAGVMQNPRHLVRRRGQEARLRCSPMKGHSHVYWYRQLPEEGLKFMVYLQKENIIDESGMPKERFSAEFPKEGPSILRIQQVVRGDSAAYFCASSPPGRTDQETQYFGPGTRLLVL.

V and J are TRBV19 and TRBJ1-5; 7 bases line up with TRBD1. There are 15 residues in the CDR3. Trimming removed 5 bases from V and 3 bases from J; junction bases left unmatched: 7. Germline CDR1 LNHDA, CDR2 SQIVND (reference sequence). CDR3 residues: CASSLTGQFNQPQHF. DNA for the CDR3: TGTGCCAGTAGTCTTACGGGACAGTTCAATCAGCCCCAGCATTTT.

This clonotype was seen more than once but under ten times. This chain joins TRBV29-1 and TRBJ2-3; 12 bases match TRBD2. Germline trimming cut 4 bases from V and 5 bases from J; bases unmatched to any gene: 10. CDR3 length equals 16 residues. Germline assignment: CDR1 SQVTM and CDR2 ANQGSEA. CDR3 bases: TGCAGCGTTGGAATCGGACTAGCGGGACCTGGAGATACGCAGTATTTT. Translated, it gives CSVGIGLAGPGDTQYF.

This clonotype was counted many times. This sequence joins TRBV7-2 and TRBJ1-5; TRBD1 matches 9 bases. Germline V CDR1 and CDR2: SGHTA, FQGNSA. The CDR3 covers 16 residues. Trimming removed 5 bases from V and 5 bases from J; junction bases left unmatched: 10. CDR3 amino acids: CASSPTSTGGHQPQHF. In DNA form, the CDR3 reads TGTGCCAGCAGCCCCACGTCGACAGGGGGTCATCAGCCCCAGCATTTT. Full variable domain (remainder filled in from reference TRBV7-2 and TRBJ1-5): GAGVSQSPSNKVTEKGKDVELRCDPISGHTALYWYRQSLGQGLEFLIYFQGNSAPDKSGLPSDRFSAERTGGSVSTLTIQRTQQEDSAVYLCASSPTSTGGHQPQHFGDGTRLSIL.

The table lists this clonotype with a few counts. The rearrangement links TRBV7-8 to TRBJ2-7; 7 nucleotides align to TRBD1. The junction had 5 bases not matched to a gene; V was cut back by 4 bases and J by 2 bases. The CDR3 runs 14 residues. Per the germline V gene, CDR1 is SGHVS and CDR2 is FQNEAQ. The DNA for the CDR3 is TGTGCCAGCAGCTACCGGGACAGAGCCTACGAGCAGTACTTC. Its translation: CASSYRDRAYEQYF.

This clonotype was observed at least ten times. The rearrangement links TRBV2 to TRBJ2-1; possible D gene TRBD2, 5 bases. Germline lookup yields CDR1 SNHLY and CDR2 FYNNEI. Trimming removed 3 bases at V and 9 bases at J, with 27 bases between. This CDR3 has 18 amino acids. The CDR3 DNA reads as TGTGCCAGCAGTGAGACCCCCCCTGGACTGCGCTGGGTGGGTGAGCAGTTCTTC. Protein product: CASSETPPGLRWVGEQFF.

The chain employs TRBV7-8 and TRBJ2-7, with 8 bases identical to TRBD1. V shed 5 bases, J shed 2 bases, and the junction held 8 bases outside the gene matches. The CDR3 runs 15 residues. Germline lookup yields CDR1 SGHVS and CDR2 FQNEAQ. CDR3 coding DNA: TGTGCCAGCAGCGCCGGGACAGGAACTACCTACGAGCAGTACTTC. It translates to CASSAGTGTTYEQYF.

There are many counts of this clonotype. The chain combines TRBV7-2 with TRBJ2-7; TRBD1 matches at 8 bases. Germline loops: CDR1 SGHTA, CDR2 FQGNSA. J lost 6 bases, V lost 4 bases, and 5 bases had no gene match. The CDR3 length is 13 residues. CDR3 loop: CASSSRQGSEQYF. The CDR3, as DNA: TGTGCCAGCAGCTCTAGACAGGGGAGCGAGCAGTACTTC.

The V and J genes are TRBV5-1 and TRBJ2-3; 9 bases are a match to TRBD2. This CDR3 contains 15 residues. With V trimmed by 2 bases and J by 1 base, 2 bases remained unmatched. CDR1 is SGHRS and CDR2 is YFSETQ in the germline V gene. CDR3 DNA sequence: TGCGCCAGCAGCTTTAGCGGGGGAGGCACAGATACGCAGTATTTT. Protein product: CASSFSGGGTDTQYF.

As for this clonotype: A much larger clone lies one base from this, so it may be a read error. The chain has TRBV7-2 and TRBJ1-6; D is undetermined. V lost 1 base to trimming and J lost 8 bases, with 9 bases between them. CDR1 SGHTA and CDR2 FQGNSA come from the germline V gene. CDR3 length: 14 residues. CDR3 nucleotides: TGTGCCAGCAGCTTAGTTCGAAACGATTCACCCCTCCACTTT. Amino acids: CASSLVRNDSPLHF.

V gene TRBV6-2 or TRBV6-3 combines with J gene TRBJ2-1; TRBD1 matches 9 bases. This CDR3 is 16 amino acids long. The V gene's germline CDR1 is MNHEY and CDR2 SVGEGT. V lost 7 bases and J lost 10; bases outside the gene matches: 17. This CDR3 reads CASTPRDRAPREEQFF. The DNA for the CDR3 is TGTGCCAGCACCCCCCGGGACAGGGCCCCCCGGGAGGAGCAGTTCTTC.

V is TRBV7-2 and J is TRBJ2-2, with TRBD2 identical over 10 bases. This CDR3 has 15 amino acids. The germline V gene encodes CDR1 SGHTA and CDR2 FQGNSA. With 6 bases clipped from V and 4 bases from J, the junction kept 5 bases outside the gene matches. The CDR3, as DNA: TGTGCCAGCAGTAAACGGACTAGCGGCACCGGGGAGCTGTTTTTT. As protein: CASSKRTSGTGELFF.

This clonotype came up a few times. The rearrangement uses TRBV6-5 and TRBJ2-1, with 11 bases identical to TRBD1. With V trimmed by 6 bases and J by 4 bases, 5 bases remained unmatched. Per the germline V gene, CDR1 is MNHEY and CDR2 is SVGAGI. The CDR3 length is 15 residues. CDR3 residues: CASRSDRGLYNEQFF. For the CDR3, the DNA is TGTGCCAGCAGGTCGGACAGGGGGCTATACAATGAGCAGTTCTTC.

The chain recombines TRBV25-1 with TRBJ1-2, with unresolved D. From germline, CDR1 is MGHDK and CDR2 SYGVNS. There are 12 residues in the CDR3. Trimming left V 0 bases short and J 8 bases short, with 7 bases between. CDR3 region: CASSEYGGGYTF. The DNA of the CDR3 is TGTGCCAGCAGTGAATACGGAGGCGGCTACACCTTC.

This clonotype was seen ten or more times. The J gene is TRBJ1-5, the V gene TRBV7-2; the D gene is possibly TRBD1 (5 bases). The CDR3 totals 13 residues. Germline V gene lookup returns CDR1 SGHTA and CDR2 FQGNSA. V lost 5 bases, J lost 5 bases, and 10 bases lay in between. The CDR3, as DNA: TGTGCCAGCAGCACATTGACAGATCAGCCCCAGCATTTT. Translation gives CASSTLTDQPQHF. Full variable domain (outside the CDR3, taken from reference TRBV7-2 and TRBJ1-5): GAGVSQSPSNKVTEKGKDVELRCDPISGHTALYWYRQSLGQGLEFLIYFQGNSAPDKSGLPSDRFSAERTGGSVSTLTIQRTQQEDSAVYLCASSTLTDQPQHFGDGTRLSIL.

This clonotype was seen repeatedly, ten times or more. This rearrangement joins TRBV6-1 to TRBJ2-1; no reliable D call. With 0 bases removed from V and 9 bases from J, the gap between germline ends came to 12 bases. This CDR3 region has 14 residues. The germline gives CDR1 MNHNS, CDR2 SASEGT. CDR3: CASSEARVGGEQFF. The CDR3 region has the DNA TGTGCCAGCAGTGAAGCGCGAGTGGGTGGTGAGCAGTTCTTC.

The gene calls are TRBV20-1 and TRBJ1-2; the D gene is possibly TRBD1 (5 bases). V was trimmed by 2 bases and J by 6 bases, leaving 16 bases between them. Germline CDR1 DFQATT, CDR2 SNEGSKA (reference sequence). The CDR3 spans 14 residues. The CDR3 reads CSARLSGTQHGYTF. The CDR3 bases are TGCAGTGCTAGACTGTCCGGGACGCAGCATGGCTACACCTTC.

This sequence joins TRBV28 and TRBJ1-1, with D unresolved. From germline, CDR1 is MDHEN and CDR2 SYDVKM. The V end was cut by 7 bases, the J end by 0 bases, with 9 bases between. This CDR3 contains 13 residues. DNA for the CDR3: TGTGCCAGCATCGGGCACATGAACACTGAAGCTTTCTTT. As protein: CASIGHMNTEAFF.

This clonotype was seen repeatedly, ten times or more. This chain links TRBV7-8 with TRBJ2-3, with unresolved D. The CDR3 has 15 amino acids. Trimming took 5 bases from V and 4 from J, leaving 16 bases between them. CDR1 SGHVS and CDR2 FQNEAQ come from the germline V gene. The CDR3 region is CASSRIPSGADTQYF. CDR3 nucleotide sequence: TGTGCCAGCAGCCGTATTCCGTCTGGGGCAGATACGCAGTATTTT.

The V call is TRBV6-2 or TRBV6-3, the J call TRBJ2-1; a possible D gene is TRBD2 (6 bases). Germline values: CDR1 MNHEY, CDR2 SVGEGT. The length of the CDR3 is 16 residues. Trimming took 6 bases from V and 0 from J, leaving 15 bases between them. CDR3 region: CASRASGTASYNEQFF. In nucleotides, the CDR3 is TGTGCCAGCAGAGCATCCGGGACTGCCTCCTACAATGAGCAGTTCTTC.

The chain combines TRBV5-6 with TRBJ2-1, with TRBD1 matching over 9 bases. The length of the CDR3 is 17 residues. V shed 4 bases, J shed 2 bases, and the junction held 10 bases outside the gene matches. From germline, CDR1 is SGHDT and CDR2 YYEEEE. The DNA of the CDR3 is TGTGCCAGCAGCCCGTCTAACCGGGACAGGGCCTACAATGAGCAGTTCTTC. This codes for CASSPSNRDRAYNEQFF.

This clonotype was seen a handful of times. This rearrangement joins TRBV6-1 to TRBJ2-2; 12 bases map to TRBD1. The CDR3 spans 16 residues. J lost 8 bases, V lost 3 bases, and 7 bases had no gene match. Germline CDR1 is MNHNS and CDR2 is SASEGT. The CDR3 reads CASSDPGQGASGELFF. CDR3 sequence (DNA): TGTGCCAGCAGTGATCCGGGACAGGGGGCTTCTGGGGAGCTGTTTTTT.

This clonotype has a count of ten or more. The chain recombines TRBV11-2 with TRBJ1-1; a weak D match, TRBD1 (5 bases). V lost 3 bases and J 2 bases, leaving 13 bases between the germline ends. Looked up from germline, CDR1 is SGHAT and CDR2 is FQNNGV. The length of the CDR3 is 15 residues. DNA of the CDR3: TGTGCCAGCAGCTTCTCCGGGACCTTAAACACTGAAGCTTTCTTT. It specifies CASSFSGTLNTEAFF.

The rearrangement uses TRBV10-2 and TRBJ1-1, with 7 bases lining up with TRBD1. Unmatched junction bases numbered 3, after V lost 2 bases and J lost 3 bases. In germline, CDR1 is WSHSY, CDR2 SAAADI. The CDR3 covers 14 residues. The chain's CDR3 is CASSERTGYTEAFF. In nucleotides, the CDR3 is TGCGCCAGCAGTGAGAGGACAGGATACACTGAAGCTTTCTTT.

This clonotype was detected only a few times. The chain links TRBV29-1 to TRBJ2-7, with 7 bases aligning to TRBD1. The V gene's germline CDR1 is SQVTM and CDR2 ANQGSEA. This CDR3 spans 11 amino acids. The J segment lost 4 bases and the V segment lost 6 bases, leaving 3 bases of the junction unmatched. CDR3 sequence reads: CSVGTEYEQYF. Written as DNA, the CDR3 is TGCAGCGTGGGGACAGAGTACGAGCAGTACTTC.

There are many counts of this clonotype. This chain links TRBV11-2 with TRBJ2-3; TRBD1 agrees at 9 bases. CDR3 length equals 16 residues. With V trimmed by 4 bases and J by 3 bases, 8 bases remained unmatched. The germline gives CDR1 SGHAT, CDR2 FQNNGV. As DNA, the CDR3 is TGTGCCAGCAGCTCAACGAGGGACAGGGTGACAGATACGCAGTATTTT. It is translated as CASSSTRDRVTDTQYF. The full variable domain, in which reference TRBV11-2 and TRBJ2-3 provide the parts outside the CDR3, is EAGVAQSPRYKIIEKRQSVAFWCNPISGHATLYWYQQILGQGPKLLIQFQNNGVVDDSQLPKDRFSAERLKGVDSTLKIQPAKLEDSAVYLCASSSTRDRVTDTQYFGPGTRLTVL.

This clonotype occurred many times. The chain recombines TRBV7-2 with TRBJ2-3; a possible D gene is TRBD2 (6 bases). Trimming shortened V by 1 base and J by 6 bases, and 8 bases separated the two germline ends. This CDR3 is built from 13 residues. Germline V gives CDR1 SGHTA, CDR2 FQGNSA. CDR3 region: CASSLVGGDTQYF. The DNA for the CDR3 is TGTGCCAGCAGCTTAGTGGGAGGCGATACGCAGTATTTT.

This clonotype has a single count. The rearrangement joins TRBV20-1 to TRBJ2-3; 9 bases fit TRBD2. The J segment lost 4 bases and the V segment lost 7 bases, leaving 6 bases of the junction unmatched. The CDR3 runs to 13 residues. The germline CDR1 and CDR2 sequences are DFQATT and SNEGSKA (reference sequence). The CDR3 here is CSGGLARADTQYF. The CDR3, as DNA: TGCAGTGGGGGACTAGCTAGAGCAGATACGCAGTATTTT.